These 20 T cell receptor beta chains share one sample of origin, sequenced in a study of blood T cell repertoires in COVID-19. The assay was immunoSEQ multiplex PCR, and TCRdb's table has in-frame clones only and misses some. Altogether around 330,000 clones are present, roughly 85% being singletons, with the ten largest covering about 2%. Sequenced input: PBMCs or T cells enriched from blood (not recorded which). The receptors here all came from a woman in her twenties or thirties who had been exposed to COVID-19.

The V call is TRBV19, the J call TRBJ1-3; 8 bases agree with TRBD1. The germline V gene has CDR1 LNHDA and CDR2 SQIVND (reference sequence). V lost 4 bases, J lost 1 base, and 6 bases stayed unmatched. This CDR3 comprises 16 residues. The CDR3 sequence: CASSTETGVSGNTIYF. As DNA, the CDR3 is TGTGCCAGTAGTACCGAGACAGGGGTTTCTGGAAACACCATATATTTT.

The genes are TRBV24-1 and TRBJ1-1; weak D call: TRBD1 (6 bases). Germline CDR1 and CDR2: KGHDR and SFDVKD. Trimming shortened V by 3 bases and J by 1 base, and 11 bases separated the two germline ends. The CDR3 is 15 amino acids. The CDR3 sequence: CATSDGSQGNTEAFF. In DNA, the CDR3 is TGTGCCACCAGTGATGGGTCACAGGGGAACACTGAAGCTTTCTTT.

In nucleotides, the CDR3 is TGTGCCAGCAGCCCCCACGGTCAAGAGACCCAGTACTTC. It encodes CASSPHGQETQYF. This chain joins TRBV3-1 (or the pseudogene TRBV3-2) and TRBJ2-5; D uncertain. The CDR3 covers 13 residues. Between the trimmed V and J ends, which lost 4 bases and 2 bases, there was a span of 8 bases. The germline CDR1 and CDR2 sequences are LGHDT and YNNKEL (reference sequence).

The DNA for the CDR3 is TGTGCCAGCAGGTTGACAGTAGCCTACGAGCAGTACTTC. It translates to CASRLTVAYEQYF. This chain connects TRBV7-2 to TRBJ2-7; TRBD1 might be the D (5 bases). The germline gives CDR1 SGHTA, CDR2 FQGNSA. The CDR3 has 13 amino acids. V was clipped by 6 bases and J by 2 bases, with 11 bases between them.

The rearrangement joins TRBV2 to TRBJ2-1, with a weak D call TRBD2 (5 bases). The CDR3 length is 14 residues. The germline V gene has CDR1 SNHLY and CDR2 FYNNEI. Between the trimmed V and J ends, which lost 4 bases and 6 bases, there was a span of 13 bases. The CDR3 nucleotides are TGTGCCAGCAGTGGAACTAGGGCGATCAATGAGCAGTTCTTC. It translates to CASSGTRAINEQFF.

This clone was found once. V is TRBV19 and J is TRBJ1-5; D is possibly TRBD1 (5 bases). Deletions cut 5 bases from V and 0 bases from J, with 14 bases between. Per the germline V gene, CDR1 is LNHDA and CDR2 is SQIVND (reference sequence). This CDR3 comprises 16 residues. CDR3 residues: CASSRLQGNSNQPQHF. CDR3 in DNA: TGTGCCAGTAGTCGCCTTCAGGGAAATAGCAATCAGCCCCAGCATTTT.

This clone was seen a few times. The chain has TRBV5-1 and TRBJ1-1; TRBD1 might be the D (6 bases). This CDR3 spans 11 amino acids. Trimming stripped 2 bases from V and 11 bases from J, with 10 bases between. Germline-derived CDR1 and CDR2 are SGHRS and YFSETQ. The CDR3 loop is CASSLQGRAFF. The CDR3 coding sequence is TGCGCCAGCAGCTTACAGGGAAGGGCTTTCTTT. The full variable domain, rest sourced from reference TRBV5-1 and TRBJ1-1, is KAGVTQTPRYLIKTRGQQVTLSCSPISGHRSVSWYQQTPGQGLQFLFEYFSETQRNKGNFPGRFSGRQFSNSRSEMNVSTLELGDSALYLCASSLQGRAFFGQGTRLTVV.

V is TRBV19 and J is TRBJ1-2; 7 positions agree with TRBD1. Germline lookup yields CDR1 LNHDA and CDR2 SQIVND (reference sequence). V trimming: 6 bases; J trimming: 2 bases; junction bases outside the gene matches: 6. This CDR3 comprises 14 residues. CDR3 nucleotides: TGTGCCAGTAGAAATCGACAGGGAAACTATGGCTACACCTTC. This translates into CASRNRQGNYGYTF.

CDR3 loop: CASSSARTGGSYNEQFF. In nucleotides, the CDR3 is TGTGCCAGCAGCTCGGCACGAACGGGAGGGTCCTACAATGAGCAGTTCTTC. The chain recombines TRBV5-4 with TRBJ2-1; 8 nucleotides align to TRBD2. Germline assignment: CDR1 SGHNT and CDR2 YYREEE (reference sequence). The junction had 9 bases not matched to a gene; V was cut back by 3 bases and J by 1 base. There are 17 residues in the CDR3.

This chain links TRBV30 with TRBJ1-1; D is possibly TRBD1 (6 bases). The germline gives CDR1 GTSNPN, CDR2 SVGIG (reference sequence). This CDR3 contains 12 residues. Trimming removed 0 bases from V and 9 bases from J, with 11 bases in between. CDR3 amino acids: CAWSVGGQQAFF. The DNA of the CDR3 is TGTGCCTGGAGTGTCGGGGGGCAGCAAGCTTTCTTT.

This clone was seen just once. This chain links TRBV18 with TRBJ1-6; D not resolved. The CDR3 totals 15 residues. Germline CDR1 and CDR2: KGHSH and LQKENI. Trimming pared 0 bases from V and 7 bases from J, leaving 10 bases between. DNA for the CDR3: TGTGCCAGCTCACCACCTGCGGGTACCAATTCACCCCTCCACTTT. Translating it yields CASSPPAGTNSPLHF.

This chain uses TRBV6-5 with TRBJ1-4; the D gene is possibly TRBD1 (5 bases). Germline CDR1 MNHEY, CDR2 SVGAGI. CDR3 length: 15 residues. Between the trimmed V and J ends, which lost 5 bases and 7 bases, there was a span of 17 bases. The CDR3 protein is CASSPREGEGEKLFF. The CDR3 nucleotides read TGTGCCAGCAGTCCACGAGAAGGGGAAGGTGAAAAACTGTTTTTT.

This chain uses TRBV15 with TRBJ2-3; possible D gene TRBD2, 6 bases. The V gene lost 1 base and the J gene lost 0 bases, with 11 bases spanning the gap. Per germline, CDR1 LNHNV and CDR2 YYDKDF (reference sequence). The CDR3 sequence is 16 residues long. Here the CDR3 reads CATSRVGGVSTDTQYF. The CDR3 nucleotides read TGTGCCACCAGCAGAGTGGGCGGGGTTAGCACAGATACGCAGTATTTT.

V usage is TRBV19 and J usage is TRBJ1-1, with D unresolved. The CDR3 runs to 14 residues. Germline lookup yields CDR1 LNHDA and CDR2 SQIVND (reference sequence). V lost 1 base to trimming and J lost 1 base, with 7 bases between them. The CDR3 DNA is TGTGCCAGTAGTATAGTCCCCTCGAACACTGAAGCTTTCTTT. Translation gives CASSIVPSNTEAFF.

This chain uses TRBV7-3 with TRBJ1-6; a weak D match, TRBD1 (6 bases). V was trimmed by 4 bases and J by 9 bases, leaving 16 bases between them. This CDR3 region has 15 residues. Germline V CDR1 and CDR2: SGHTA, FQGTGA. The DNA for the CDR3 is TGTGCCAGCAGCTGGACAGTTGGGTACGGTTCACCCCTCCACTTT. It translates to CASSWTVGYGSPLHF. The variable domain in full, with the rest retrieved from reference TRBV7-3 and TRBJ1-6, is GAGVSQTPSNKVTEKGKYVELRCDPISGHTALYWYRQSLGQGPEFLIYFQGTGAADDSGLPNDRFFAVRPEGSVSTLKIQRTERGDSAVYLCASSWTVGYGSPLHFGNGTRLTVT.

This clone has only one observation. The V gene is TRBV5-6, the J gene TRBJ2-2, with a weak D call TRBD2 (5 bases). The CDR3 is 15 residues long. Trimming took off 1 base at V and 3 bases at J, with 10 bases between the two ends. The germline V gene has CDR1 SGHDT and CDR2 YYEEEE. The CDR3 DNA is TGTGCCAGCAGCTTGTTAGACGGGGACACCGGGGAGCTGTTTTTT. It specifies CASSLLDGDTGELFF.

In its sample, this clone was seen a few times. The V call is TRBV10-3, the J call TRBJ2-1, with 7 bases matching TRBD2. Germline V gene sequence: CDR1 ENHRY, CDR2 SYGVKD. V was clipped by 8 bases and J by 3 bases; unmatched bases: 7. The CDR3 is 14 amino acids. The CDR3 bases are TGTGCCATCCGGCGGGAGAAGATCTACAATGAGCAGTTCTTC. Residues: CAIRREKIYNEQFF.

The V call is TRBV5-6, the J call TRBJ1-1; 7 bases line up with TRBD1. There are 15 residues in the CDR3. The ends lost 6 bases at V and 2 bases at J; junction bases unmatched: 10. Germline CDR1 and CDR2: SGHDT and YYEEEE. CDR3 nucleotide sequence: TGTGCCAGCACAATTCAGGGGGGTGACAACACTGAAGCTTTCTTT. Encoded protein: CASTIQGGDNTEAFF.

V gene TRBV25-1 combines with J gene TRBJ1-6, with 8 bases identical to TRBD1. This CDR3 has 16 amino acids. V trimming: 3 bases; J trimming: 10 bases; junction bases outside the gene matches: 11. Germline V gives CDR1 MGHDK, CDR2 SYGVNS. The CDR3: CASSDIGQGPLSPLHF. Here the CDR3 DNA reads TGTGCCAGCAGTGACATCGGACAGGGACCATTGTCACCCCTCCACTTT.

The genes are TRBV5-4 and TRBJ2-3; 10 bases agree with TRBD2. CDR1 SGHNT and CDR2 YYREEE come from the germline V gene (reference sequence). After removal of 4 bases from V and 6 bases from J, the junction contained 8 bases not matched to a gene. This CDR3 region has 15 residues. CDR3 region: CASSPKAGGSDTQYF. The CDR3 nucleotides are TGTGCCAGCAGCCCGAAAGCGGGAGGGTCCGATACGCAGTATTTT.